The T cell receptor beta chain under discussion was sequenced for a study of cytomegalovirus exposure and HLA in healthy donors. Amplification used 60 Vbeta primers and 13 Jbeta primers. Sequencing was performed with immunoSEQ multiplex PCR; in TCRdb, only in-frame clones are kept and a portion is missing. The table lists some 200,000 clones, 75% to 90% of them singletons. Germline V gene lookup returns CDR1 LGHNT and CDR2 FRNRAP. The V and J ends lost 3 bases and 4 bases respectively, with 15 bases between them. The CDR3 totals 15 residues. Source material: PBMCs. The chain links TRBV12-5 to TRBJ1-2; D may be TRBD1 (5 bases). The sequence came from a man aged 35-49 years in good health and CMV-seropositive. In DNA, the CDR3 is TGTGCTAGTGGTTTCCCGCTGGGGCCGGGCTATGGCTACACCTTC. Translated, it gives CASGFPLGPGYGYTF.